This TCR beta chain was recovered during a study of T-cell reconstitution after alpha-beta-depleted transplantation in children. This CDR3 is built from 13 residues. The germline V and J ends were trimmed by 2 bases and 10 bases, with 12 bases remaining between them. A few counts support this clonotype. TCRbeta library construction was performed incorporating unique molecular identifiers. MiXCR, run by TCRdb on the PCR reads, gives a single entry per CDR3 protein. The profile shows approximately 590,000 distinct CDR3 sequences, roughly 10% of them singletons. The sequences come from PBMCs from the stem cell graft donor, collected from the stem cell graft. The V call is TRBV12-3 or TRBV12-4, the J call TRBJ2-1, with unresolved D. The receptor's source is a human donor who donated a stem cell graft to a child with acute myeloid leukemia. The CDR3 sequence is CASSLPPYSEQFF. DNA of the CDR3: TGTGCCAGCAGTTTACCCCCTTACAGCGAGCAGTTCTTC.